This is a list of T cell receptor beta chains from one sample in a study of vaccination and CD4 T cells after COVID-19. A single record per CDR3 protein comes from TCRdb applying MiXCR to the PCR reads. The repertoire has about 6,400 distinct CDR3 sequences, around 50% of them found once; the top ten carry roughly 23%. Their specific antigens are unknown. Sequencing used CD4+ T cells from blood, cultured in vitro. The receptor set was obtained from a human donor who had recovered from COVID-19. The CDR3 runs from the conserved cysteine through the conserved F or W. A D gene is named only where the DNA matches it firmly. The listing skips clone size in some rows; elsewhere it reads once, few, many or a size class.

V gene	J gene	clone size	D gene	CDR3 DNA	CDR3 protein
TRBV6-1	TRBJ2-7	few	.	TGTGCCAGCAGTGAAGGTTGGGGCTACGAGCAGTACTTC	CASSEGWGYEQYF
TRBV11-2	TRBJ1-5	.	.	TGTGCCAGCACCCAATCATCGGGGCTTCAGCCCCAGCATTTT	CASTQSSGLQPQHF
TRBV5-1	TRBJ2-5	once	.	TGCGCCAGCAGCTTGGACCGGAGGGAGACCCAGTACTTC	CASSLDRRETQYF
TRBV7-2	TRBJ1-1	.	TRBD1	TGTGCCAGCAGCTGGACAGGAGTGAACACTGAAGCTTTCTTT	CASSWTGVNTEAFF
TRBV24-1	TRBJ2-1	.	TRBD2	TGTGCCACGTCGGGACTAGCGGGAATTGAGCAGTTCTTC	CATSGLAGIEQFF
TRBV6-5	TRBJ2-7	.	.	TGTGCCAGCAGTTCAACAGGGTTTTCCTCCTACGAGCAGTACTTC	CASSSTGFSSYEQYF
TRBV18	TRBJ1-1	.	.	TGTGCCAGCTCACAAGGGGGGGGAAACACTGAAGCTTTCTTT	CASSQGGGNTEAFF
TRBV24-1	TRBJ1-1	few	TRBD1	TGTGCCACCAGTGAGCATCACAGGGGTGAAGCTTTCTTT	CATSEHHRGEAFF
TRBV7-2	TRBJ1-2	.	.	TGTGCCAGCAGCCCCTCTCTGGGGGACAACTATGGCTACACCTTC	CASSPSLGDNYGYTF
TRBV2	TRBJ1-2	few	.	TGTGCCAGCAGTGAACAGGGATATGGCTACACCTTC	CASSEQGYGYTF
TRBV7-8	TRBJ1-5	few	.	TGTGCCAGCAGCTCGACCGCAGCGAGATCTTTTAGCAATCAGCCCCAGCATTTT	CASSSTAARSFSNQPQHF
TRBV30	TRBJ1-2	.	TRBD1	TGTGCCTGGAGTAGGGACAGGGGTCAAGGCTACACCTTC	CAWSRDRGQGYTF
TRBV11-3	TRBJ2-3	.	TRBD2	TGTGCCAGCAGCTTAGGCCGTAGCGGGAGCACAGATACGCAGTATTTT	CASSLGRSGSTDTQYF
TRBV2	TRBJ1-5	.	.	TGTGCCAGCAGTGTCGGGGGTGGGCCCCAGCATTTT	CASSVGGGPQHF
TRBV19	TRBJ1-2	few	.	TGTGCCAGTAGTCTGGGGCAAGACTATGGCTACACCTTC	CASSLGQDYGYTF
TRBV20-1	TRBJ2-1	.	.	TGCAGTGCTAGACGGAAAGACGACAGACAGCTAACCTACAATGAGCAGTTCTTC	CSARRKDDRQLTYNEQFF
TRBV2	TRBJ2-3	.	.	TGTGCCAGCAGACTCCCCCAGGGCAGGGGCACAGATACGCAGTATTTT	CASRLPQGRGTDTQYF
TRBV27	TRBJ1-2	few	TRBD1	TGTGCCAGCAGTTTATCGGTTGGCAGGGGGCAGGGTGGCTACACCTTC	CASSLSVGRGQGGYTF
TRBV10-3	TRBJ1-5	large	TRBD1	TGTGCCATCAGCCCAGACAGGGACCAGCCCCAGCATTTT	CAISPDRDQPQHF
TRBV7-3	TRBJ1-2	.	TRBD1	TGTGCCAGCAGCTTAACTCCGGGACAGATCCATGGCTACACCTTC	CASSLTPGQIHGYTF
TRBV6-1	TRBJ1-3	.	.	TGTGCCAGCACCTACCGAGGGGGAAACACCATATATTTT	CASTYRGGNTIYF
TRBV20-1	TRBJ1-2	.	TRBD1	TGCAGTACGGGAAGCAGGGGGCTTGGCTACACCTTC	CSTGSRGLGYTF
TRBV2	TRBJ1-2	few	TRBD1	TGTGCCAGCAGGGGACAGCTGCGCCAGGGTGGCTACACCTTC	CASRGQLRQGGYTF
TRBV7-2	TRBJ1-1	.	.	TGTGCCAGCAGCCCTAAACAGTCGCTGAACACTGAAGCTTTCTTT	CASSPKQSLNTEAFF
TRBV19	TRBJ1-3	.	.	TGTGCCAGTAGTGGAGGGGTGAGCCGGTCTGGAAACACCATATATTTT	CASSGGVSRSGNTIYF
TRBV20-1	TRBJ2-7	.	TRBD2	TGCAGTGCTAGACTAGCGGGAGGTACCTACGAGCAGTACTTC	CSARLAGGTYEQYF
TRBV20-1	TRBJ2-1	.	.	TGCAGTGCTAGAAACCGCGTCCGAGGCTACAATGAGCAGTTCTTC	CSARNRVRGYNEQFF
TRBV5-1	TRBJ2-3	.	.	TGCGCCAGCAGCTCCAAAGCTGGCACAGATACGCAGTATTTT	CASSSKAGTDTQYF
TRBV4-2	TRBJ2-7	few	.	TGTGCCAGCAGCCATGGGGGTCCCGGACTGCGGGAGCAGTACTTC	CASSHGGPGLREQYF
TRBV10-1	TRBJ2-3	large	.	TGCGCCAGCACCCACCCACCTACTCGGGGGCCCTTTAAGGTCGCCCCAGATACGCAGTATTTT	CASTHPPTRGPFKVAPDTQYF
TRBV6-5	TRBJ2-7	.	.	TGTGCCAGCAGTTTTTCGGGAAAAAACTGGGAGCCAAGGCGGCAGTACTTC	CASSFSGKNWEPRRQYF
TRBV20-1	TRBJ1-2	.	.	TGCAGTGCTAGAAACTTGAACTATGGCTACACCTTC	CSARNLNYGYTF
TRBV20-1	TRBJ2-1	.	TRBD2	TGCAGTGCTAATCCATTAGCGGGGTTAACCTACAATGAGCAGTTCTTC	CSANPLAGLTYNEQFF
TRBV20-1	TRBJ2-3	few	TRBD2	TGCAGTGCTAGACTTCACGCAGCGGGGGCCTACACAGATACGCAGTATTTT	CSARLHAAGAYTDTQYF
TRBV5-4	TRBJ2-5	.	TRBD1	TGTGCCAGCGGAGGCCCCGGGACAGGGGAAGAGACCCAGTACTTC	CASGGPGTGEETQYF
TRBV7-3	TRBJ2-5	large	.	TGTGCCAGCAGCCGAACCGGTCGAGAGACCCAGTACTTC	CASSRTGRETQYF
TRBV7-8	TRBJ2-2	.	.	TGTGCCAGCAGCCTAGAGGGTTTAAACAGTTTCACCGGGGAGCTGTTTTTT	CASSLEGLNSFTGELFF
TRBV7-9	TRBJ1-1	.	TRBD1	TGTGCCAGCAGCTCGGGACAGACCCCGGGTGAAGCTTTCTTT	CASSSGQTPGEAFF